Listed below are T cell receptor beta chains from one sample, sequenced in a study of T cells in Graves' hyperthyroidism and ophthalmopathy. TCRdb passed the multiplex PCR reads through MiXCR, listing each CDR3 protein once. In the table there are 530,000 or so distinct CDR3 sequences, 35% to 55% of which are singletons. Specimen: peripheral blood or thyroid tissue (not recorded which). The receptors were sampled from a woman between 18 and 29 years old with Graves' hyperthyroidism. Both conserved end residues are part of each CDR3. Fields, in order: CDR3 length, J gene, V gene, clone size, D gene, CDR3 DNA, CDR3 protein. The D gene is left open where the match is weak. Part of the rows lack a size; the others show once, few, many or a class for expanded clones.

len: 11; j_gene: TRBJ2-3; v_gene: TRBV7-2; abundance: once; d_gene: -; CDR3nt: TGTGCCCCTAGGGCGGGACTCTTCTTGTATTTT; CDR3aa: CAPRAGLFLYF
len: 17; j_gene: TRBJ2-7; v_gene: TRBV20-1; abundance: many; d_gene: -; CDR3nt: TGCAGTGCTAGCTATGTGGGACCCTCCTTTGTTACCTACGAGCAGTACTTC; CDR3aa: CSASYVGPSFVTYEQYF
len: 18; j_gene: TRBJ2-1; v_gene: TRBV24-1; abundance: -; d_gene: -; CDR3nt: TGTGCCACCAGTGACGGGGACACCAAAGGTTACGTCTACAATGAGCAGTTCTTC; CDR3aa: CATSDGDTKGYVYNEQFF
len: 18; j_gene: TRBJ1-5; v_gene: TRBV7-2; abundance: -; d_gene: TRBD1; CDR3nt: TGTGCCAGCAGCTTCGGGGACAGGGGAATTATGCGCAATCAGCTCCAGCATTTT; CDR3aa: CASSFGDRGIMRNQLQHF
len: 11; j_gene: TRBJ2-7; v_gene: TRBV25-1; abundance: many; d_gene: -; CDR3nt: TGTGCCAGCAGTGAATTGGGTGCGCAGTACTTC; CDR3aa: CASSELGAQYF
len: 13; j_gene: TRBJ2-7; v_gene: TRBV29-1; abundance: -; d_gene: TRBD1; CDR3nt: TGCAGTGAGACAGGGGCAGGTTCGGGTGAGCAGTACTTC; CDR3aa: CSETGAGSGEQYF
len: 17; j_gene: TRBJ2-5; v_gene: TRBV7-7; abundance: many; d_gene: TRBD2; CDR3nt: TGTGCTAGCAGCCCTGGGTCCTCTAGCGGGAACCAAGAGACCCAGTACTTC; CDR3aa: CASSPGSSSGNQETQYF
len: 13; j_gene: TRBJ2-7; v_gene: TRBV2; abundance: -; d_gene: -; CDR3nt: TGTGCCAGCAGTGATAGCAGGGTCTACGAGCAGTACTTC; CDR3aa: CASSDSRVYEQYF
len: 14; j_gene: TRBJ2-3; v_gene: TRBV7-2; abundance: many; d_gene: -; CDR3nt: TGTGCCAGCAGCTTAAAGGGGGGCCGAGATACGCAGTATTTT; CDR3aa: CASSLKGGRDTQYF
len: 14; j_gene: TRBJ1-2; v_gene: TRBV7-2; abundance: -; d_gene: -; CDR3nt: TGTGCCAGCGGGCGGGAAAGGGTGGACTATGGCTACACCTTC; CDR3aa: CASGRERVDYGYTF
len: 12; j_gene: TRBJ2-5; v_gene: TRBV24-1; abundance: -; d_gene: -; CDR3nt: TGTGCCACCAGTGATTTCAGTGAGACCCAGTACTTC; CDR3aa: CATSDFSETQYF
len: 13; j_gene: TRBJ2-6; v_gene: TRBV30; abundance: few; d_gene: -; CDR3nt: TGTGCCCTAGGGTTTTCTGGGGCCAACGTCCTGACTTTC; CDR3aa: CALGFSGANVLTF
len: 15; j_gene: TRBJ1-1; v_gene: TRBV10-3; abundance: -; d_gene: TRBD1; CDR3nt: TGTGCCATCAGCCCTACAGGGGTTATGAACACTGAAGCTTTCTTT; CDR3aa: CAISPTGVMNTEAFF
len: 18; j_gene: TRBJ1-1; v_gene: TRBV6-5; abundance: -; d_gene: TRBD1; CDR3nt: TGTGCCAGCAGTCAGGGACAGGGCGACGCTGACTCTGGACCCGAAGCTTTCTTT; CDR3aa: CASSQGQGDADSGPEAFF
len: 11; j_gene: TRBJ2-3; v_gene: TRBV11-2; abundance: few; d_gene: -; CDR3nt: TGTGCCAGCAGCTTTGGACGGGGGCAGTATTTT; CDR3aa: CASSFGRGQYF
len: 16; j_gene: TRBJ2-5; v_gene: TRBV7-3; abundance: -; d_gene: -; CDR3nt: TGTGCCAGCAGCTTAGGAGGTGGAGATGGGGGAGAGACCCAGTACTTC; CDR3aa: CASSLGGGDGGETQYF
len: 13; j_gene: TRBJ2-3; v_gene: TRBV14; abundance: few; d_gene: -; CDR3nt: TGTGCCAGCAGCCCTTCACATTTTGATACGCAGTATTTT; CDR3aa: CASSPSHFDTQYF
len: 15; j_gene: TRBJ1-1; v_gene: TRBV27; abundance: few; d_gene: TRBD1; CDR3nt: TGTGCCAGCAGTTTAATGGGACAGGGGGGCACTGAAGCTTTCTTT; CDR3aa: CASSLMGQGGTEAFF
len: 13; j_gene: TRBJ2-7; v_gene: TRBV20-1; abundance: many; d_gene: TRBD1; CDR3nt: TGCAGTCCGGGACAGGGGGCTTCTGGGGAGCAGTACTTC; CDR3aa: CSPGQGASGEQYF
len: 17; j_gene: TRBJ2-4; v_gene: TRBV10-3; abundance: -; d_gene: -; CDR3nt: TGTGCCATCAGCAGCCGTACGGGGGCAGGAGCCAAAAACATTCAGTACTTC; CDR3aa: CAISSRTGAGAKNIQYF
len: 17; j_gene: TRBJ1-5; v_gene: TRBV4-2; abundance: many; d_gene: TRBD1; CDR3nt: TGTGCCAGCAGCCAAGATCTAAGGGACAGGGACAATCAGCCCCAGCATTTT; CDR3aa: CASSQDLRDRDNQPQHF
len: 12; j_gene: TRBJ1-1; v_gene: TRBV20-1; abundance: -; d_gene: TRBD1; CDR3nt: TGCAGTGGACAGGGTACGGGCACTGAAGCTTTCTTT; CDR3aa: CSGQGTGTEAFF
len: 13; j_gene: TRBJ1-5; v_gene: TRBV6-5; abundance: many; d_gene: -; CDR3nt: TGTGCCAGCAGTAACCGCGACAATCAGCCCCAGCATTTT; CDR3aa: CASSNRDNQPQHF
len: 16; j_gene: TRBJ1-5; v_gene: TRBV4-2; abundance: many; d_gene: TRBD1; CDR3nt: TGTGCCAGCAGCCACATTCCGGGACAGGATTTTCAGCCCCAGCATTTT; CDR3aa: CASSHIPGQDFQPQHF
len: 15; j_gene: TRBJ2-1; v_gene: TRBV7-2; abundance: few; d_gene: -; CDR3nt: TGTGCCAGCAGCGTCTCAAGGGGCGGATACAATGAGCAGTTCTTC; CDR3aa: CASSVSRGGYNEQFF
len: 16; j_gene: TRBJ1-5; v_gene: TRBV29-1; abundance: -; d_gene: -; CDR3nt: TGCAGCGTCCTGACTAGCGCCCCGGGATTCCAAGAGACCCAGCATTTT; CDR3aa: CSVLTSAPGFQETQHF
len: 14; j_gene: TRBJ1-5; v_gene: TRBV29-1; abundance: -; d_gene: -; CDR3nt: TGCAGCGTTGAAGATAGCGATCGGCAGTCCTACGAGCATTTT; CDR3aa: CSVEDSDRQSYEHF
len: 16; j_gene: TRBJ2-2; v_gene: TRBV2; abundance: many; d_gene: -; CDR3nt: TGTGCCAGCAGTTTGTCCGGACTAACGAACACCGGGGAGCTGTTTTTT; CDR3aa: CASSLSGLTNTGELFF